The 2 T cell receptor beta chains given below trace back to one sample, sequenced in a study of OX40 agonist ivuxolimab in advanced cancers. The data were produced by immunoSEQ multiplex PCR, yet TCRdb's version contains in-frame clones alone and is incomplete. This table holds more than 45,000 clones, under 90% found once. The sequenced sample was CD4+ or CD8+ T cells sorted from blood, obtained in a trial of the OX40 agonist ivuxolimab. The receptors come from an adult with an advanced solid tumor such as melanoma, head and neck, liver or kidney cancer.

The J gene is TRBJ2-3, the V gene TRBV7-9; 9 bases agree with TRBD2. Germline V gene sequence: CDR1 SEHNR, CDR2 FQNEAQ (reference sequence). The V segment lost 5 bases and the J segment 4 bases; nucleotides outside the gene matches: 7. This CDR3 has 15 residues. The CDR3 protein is CASSHSGGPPDTQYF. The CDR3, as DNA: TGTGCCAGCAGCCATAGCGGGGGCCCCCCAGATACGCAGTATTTT. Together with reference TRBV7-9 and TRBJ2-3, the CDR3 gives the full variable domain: DTGVSQNPRHKITKRGQNVTFRCDPISEHNRLYWYRQTLGQGPEFLTYFQNEAQLEKSRLLSDRFSAERPKGSFSTLEIQRTEQGDSAMYLCASSHSGGPPDTQYFGPGTRLTVL.

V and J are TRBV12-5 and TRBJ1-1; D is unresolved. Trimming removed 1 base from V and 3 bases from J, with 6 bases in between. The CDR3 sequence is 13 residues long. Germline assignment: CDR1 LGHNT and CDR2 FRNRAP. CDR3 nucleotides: TGTGCTAGTGGTTTGGAAGACTACACTGAAGCTTTCTTT. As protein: CASGLEDYTEAFF.